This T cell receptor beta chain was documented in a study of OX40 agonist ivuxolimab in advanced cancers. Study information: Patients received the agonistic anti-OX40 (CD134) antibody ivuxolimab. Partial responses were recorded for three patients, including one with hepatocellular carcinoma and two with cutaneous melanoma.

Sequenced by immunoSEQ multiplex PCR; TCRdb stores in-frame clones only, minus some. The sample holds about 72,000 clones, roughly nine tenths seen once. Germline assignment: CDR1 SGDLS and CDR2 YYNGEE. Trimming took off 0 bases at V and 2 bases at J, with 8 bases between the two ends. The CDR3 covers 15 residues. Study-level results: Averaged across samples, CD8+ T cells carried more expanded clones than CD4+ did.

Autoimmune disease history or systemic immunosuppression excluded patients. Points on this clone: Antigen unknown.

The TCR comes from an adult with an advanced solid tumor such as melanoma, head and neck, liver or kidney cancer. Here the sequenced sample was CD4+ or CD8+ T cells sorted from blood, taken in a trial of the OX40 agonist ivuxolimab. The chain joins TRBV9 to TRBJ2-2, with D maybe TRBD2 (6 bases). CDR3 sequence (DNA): TGTGCCAGCAGCGTAGCGGGGGAAAACACCGGGGAGCTGTTTTTT. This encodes CASSVAGENTGELFF.